Listed here are 27 T cell receptor beta chains from one sample, sequenced in a study of cytomegalovirus exposure and HLA in healthy donors. A multiplex PCR was run with 60 Vbeta primers and 13 Jbeta primers. Some clones are missing from TCRdb's copy, which holds only in-frame ones; the method was immunoSEQ multiplex PCR. The data hold more than 90,000 clones, with 77% observed a single time. The sequencing sample was made of PBMCs. Receptors originate from a man aged 50 to 59 in good health and CMV-seropositive.

V gene TRBV2 combines with J gene TRBJ1-5, with 7 bases aligning to TRBD1. Germline assignment: CDR1 SNHLY and CDR2 FYNNEI. The CDR3 is made up of 15 amino acids. Trimming cost V 2 bases and J 6 bases; bases outside gene matches: 7. DNA of the CDR3: TGTGCCAGCAGTGAACGGACAGGATTTGGTCAGCCCCAGCATTTT. The encoded protein is CASSERTGFGQPQHF.

The rearrangement joins TRBV5-1 to TRBJ1-1; 9 bases are a match to TRBD1. The V gene end was trimmed by 5 bases and the J gene end by 3 bases; junction bases not matched to a gene: 8. Per the germline V gene, CDR1 is SGHRS and CDR2 is YFSETQ. The CDR3 is made up of 15 amino acids. The CDR3 sequence is CASRIIQGADTEAFF. DNA of the CDR3: TGCGCCAGCAGAATAATACAGGGGGCGGACACTGAAGCTTTCTTT.

The chain recombines TRBV2 with TRBJ2-1; possible D gene TRBD2, 6 bases. Deletions cut 7 bases from V and 4 bases from J, with 23 bases between. Germline assignment: CDR1 SNHLY and CDR2 FYNNEI. CDR3 size: 17 residues. CDR3 DNA: TGTGCCAGCATCTACCGAATAGGAGGGCCGCAGTACAATGAGCAGTTCTTC. As protein: CASIYRIGGPQYNEQFF.

The V and J genes are TRBV6-1 and TRBJ2-2; tentatively, D is TRBD2 (6 bases). Germline V gene sequence: CDR1 MNHNS, CDR2 SASEGT. The CDR3 length is 14 residues. V lost 7 bases to trimming and J lost 5 bases, with 14 bases between them. The CDR3 loop is CASNPGLRTGELFF. As DNA, the CDR3 is TGTGCCAGCAATCCGGGACTCCGAACCGGGGAGCTGTTTTTT.

The V and J genes are TRBV27 and TRBJ2-1, with D maybe TRBD2 (5 bases). In germline, CDR1 is MNHEY, CDR2 SMNVEV (reference sequence). V gave up 2 bases and J gave up 5 bases, with 10 bases separating them. The CDR3 loop spans 14 amino acids. The CDR3 here is CASSLLGADNEQFF. The CDR3 nucleotides read TGTGCCAGCAGTTTACTGGGAGCTGACAATGAGCAGTTCTTC.

V gene TRBV6-5 combines with J gene TRBJ1-3, with 7 bases fitting TRBD1. The CDR3 runs 15 residues. The junction had 5 bases not matched to a gene; V was cut back by 6 bases and J by 0 bases. Germline V gene sequence: CDR1 MNHEY, CDR2 SVGAGI. CDR3 residues: CASSQTGRSGNTIYF. The DNA for the CDR3 is TGTGCCAGCAGCCAGACAGGGCGCTCTGGAAACACCATATATTTT.

This clone was seen a single time. V gene TRBV30 combines with J gene TRBJ1-2; 7 positions agree with TRBD1. The germline gives CDR1 GTSNPN, CDR2 SVGIG (reference sequence). The CDR3 has 13 residues. Trimming at V came to 2 bases and at J to 2 bases, leaving 2 bases not matched to a gene. The CDR3: CAWSPTGNYGYTF. In DNA form, the CDR3 reads TGTGCCTGGAGTCCGACAGGGAACTATGGCTACACCTTC.

This chain links TRBV6-5 with TRBJ1-6; a possible D gene is TRBD1 (5 bases). V was shortened by 7 bases and J by 6 bases, with 13 bases between the two germline ends. CDR3 size: 14 residues. Per germline, CDR1 MNHEY and CDR2 SVGAGI. CDR3 region: CASNSQGGNSPLHF. The CDR3, as DNA: TGTGCCAGCAACTCCCAGGGTGGTAATTCACCCCTCCACTTT.

This clone was recorded only once. The chain uses TRBV6-5 and TRBJ2-7, with 7 nucleotides matching TRBD1. CDR3 length: 13 amino acids. Trimming removed 5 bases from V and 3 bases from J; junction bases left unmatched: 4. Per the germline V gene, CDR1 is MNHEY and CDR2 is SVGAGI. In nucleotides, the CDR3 is TGTGCCAGCAGTCGGGACAGAAGCTACGAGCAGTACTTC. It is translated as CASSRDRSYEQYF.

The chain combines TRBV2 with TRBJ1-1; 7 bases match TRBD1. V was clipped by 6 bases and J by 5 bases; unmatched bases: 3. The CDR3 has 12 residues. Looked up from germline, CDR1 is SNHLY and CDR2 is FYNNEI. CDR3 residues: CASRVTGTEAFF. The CDR3 nucleotides are TGTGCCAGCAGAGTGACAGGGACTGAAGCTTTCTTT.

The genes are TRBV4-2 and TRBJ1-1, with TRBD1 matching 7 bases. This CDR3 region has 14 residues. The germline V gene encodes CDR1 LGHNA and CDR2 YNFKEQ. After removal of 0 bases from V and 10 bases from J, the junction contained 8 bases not matched to a gene. CDR3 nucleotide sequence: TGTGCCAGCAGCCAAGAACAGGGGCCGGCCGGAGCTTTCTTT. Encoded protein: CASSQEQGPAGAFF.

The CDR3 DNA reads as TGTGCCACTACAGGGCTCAACTCCTACAATGAGCAGTTCTTC. This translates into CATTGLNSYNEQFF. The genes are TRBV6-1 and TRBJ2-1; possible D gene TRBD1, 6 bases. V was pared by 10 bases and J by 0 bases, with 13 bases between. Per the germline V gene, CDR1 is MNHNS and CDR2 is SASEGT. CDR3 length: 14 residues.

The rearrangement links TRBV18 to TRBJ2-7; no reliable D call. Trimming cost V 3 bases and J 3 bases, with 6 bases left between them. This CDR3 comprises 12 residues. Per germline, CDR1 KGHSH and CDR2 LQKENI. DNA of the CDR3: TGTGCCAGCTCACCGGAGCGCTACGAGCAGTACTTC. Its protein product is CASSPERYEQYF.

The genes are TRBV5-4 and TRBJ1-1, with D unclear. Germline CDR1 SGHNT, CDR2 YYREEE (reference sequence). The CDR3 sequence is 14 residues long. V was trimmed by 0 bases and J by 6 bases, leaving 12 bases between them. DNA for the CDR3: TGTGCCAGCAGCTTGGTCGTCGGGATCGCTGAAGCTTTCTTT. This gives the protein CASSLVVGIAEAFF.

The chain is built from TRBV5-1 and TRBJ1-1; D remains unclear. This CDR3 comprises 14 residues. V was pared by 2 bases and J by 1 base, with 9 bases between. From germline, CDR1 is SGHRS and CDR2 YFSETQ. The CDR3 spells CASSLGEANTEAFF. DNA for the CDR3: TGCGCCAGCAGCTTAGGAGAGGCGAACACTGAAGCTTTCTTT.

The chain recombines TRBV5-1 with TRBJ2-3; TRBD2 matches 10 bases. Trimming cost V 1 base and J 5 bases; bases outside gene matches: 4. CDR1 and CDR2 (germline): SGHRS, YFSETQ. The CDR3 totals 15 residues. The DNA of the CDR3 is TGCGCCAGCAGCTTGCTAGCGGGAGAAGGAGATACGCAGTATTTT. Its protein product is CASSLLAGEGDTQYF.

This clone has more than one count but fewer than ten. The chain recombines TRBV5-1 with TRBJ2-2; D remains ambiguous. Germline loops: CDR1 SGHRS, CDR2 YFSETQ. The length of the CDR3 is 15 residues. The V end lost 1 base, the J end lost 3 bases, and 10 bases lay between the germline ends. CDR3 sequence: CASSLLAADTGELFF. In DNA form, the CDR3 reads TGCGCCAGCAGCTTGCTCGCGGCGGACACCGGGGAGCTGTTTTTT. The full variable domain, rest sourced from reference TRBV5-1 and TRBJ2-2, is KAGVTQTPRYLIKTRGQQVTLSCSPISGHRSVSWYQQTPGQGLQFLFEYFSETQRNKGNFPGRFSGRQFSNSRSEMNVSTLELGDSALYLCASSLLAADTGELFFGEGSRLTVL.

This clone was detected only a few times. V and J are TRBV6-6 and TRBJ2-7, with 9 bases identical to TRBD2. The V gene end was trimmed by 4 bases and the J gene end by 3 bases; junction bases not matched to a gene: 7. The CDR3 is 15 residues long. Germline-derived CDR1 and CDR2 are MNHNY and SVGAGI (reference sequence). The CDR3 bases are TGTGCCAGCAGTTCTAGCGGGGAACTTTACTACGAGCAGTACTTC. Translated: CASSSSGELYYEQYF.

This clone was detected a few times. This chain connects TRBV4-2 to TRBJ1-1; tentatively, D is TRBD1 (5 bases). The CDR3 has 15 residues. The V and J ends lost 0 bases and 5 bases respectively, with 13 bases between them. From germline, CDR1 is LGHNA and CDR2 YNFKEQ. The CDR3 sequence: CASSQDSQGVTEAFF. CDR3 coding DNA: TGTGCCAGCAGCCAAGATTCTCAGGGCGTAACTGAAGCTTTCTTT.

This chain uses TRBV19 with TRBJ2-1; 10 bases fit TRBD1. The ends lost 1 base at V and 4 bases at J; junction bases unmatched: 1. The CDR3 is 15 residues long. The germline gives CDR1 LNHDA, CDR2 SQIVND (reference sequence). CDR3 DNA sequence: TGTGCCAGTAGTATAGGGACAGGGGGGTACAATGAGCAGTTCTTC. This encodes CASSIGTGGYNEQFF. Supplemented by reference TRBV19 and TRBJ2-1, the full variable domain reads DGGITQSPKYLFRKEGQNVTLSCEQNLNHDAMYWYRQDPGQGLRLIYYSQIVNDFQKGDIAEGYSVSREKKESFPLTVTSAQKNPTAFYLCASSIGTGGYNEQFFGPGTRLTVL.

The chain combines TRBV7-9 with TRBJ1-2; TRBD1 agrees at 8 bases. Germline CDR1 and CDR2: SEHNR and FQNEAQ (reference sequence). The CDR3 is made up of 18 amino acids. V was pared by 2 bases and J by 4 bases, with 15 bases of the junction left unmatched. The CDR3 sequence is CASSLSPPGQAFSYGYTF. CDR3 nucleotide sequence: TGTGCCAGCAGCTTATCCCCCCCGGGACAGGCTTTTAGCTATGGCTACACCTTC.

This clone turned up a few times. The chain links TRBV5-5 to TRBJ1-5; D unresolved. V was clipped by 4 bases and J by 3 bases, with 11 bases between them. This CDR3 region has 14 residues. Germline V gene lookup returns CDR1 SGHKS and CDR2 YYEKEE (reference sequence). CDR3 coding DNA: TGTGCCAGCAGCCCCCCGGGGATCAATCAGCCCCAGCATTTT. Its translation is CASSPPGINQPQHF.

The table lists this clone with a few counts. This chain uses TRBV10-3 with TRBJ2-7; perhaps TRBD2 as D (5 bases). Germline lookup yields CDR1 ENHRY and CDR2 SYGVKD. Between the trimmed V and J ends, which lost 4 bases and 0 bases, there was a span of 13 bases. This CDR3 contains 15 residues. CDR3 loop: CAISGNPGSSYEQYF. CDR3 DNA sequence: TGTGCCATCAGTGGGAACCCGGGGAGCTCCTACGAGCAGTACTTC.

This clone appeared a single time. The rearrangement links TRBV5-1 to TRBJ2-5; TRBD1 aligns across 11 bases. The DNA matches TRBJ2-7 better at its end, which makes the J call doubtful. The CDR3 is made up of 14 amino acids. The germline CDR1 and CDR2 sequences are SGHRS and YFSETQ. CDR3 bases: TGCGCCAGCAGCCGGGACAGGGGGTCCTACGAGCAGTACTTC. Protein sequence: CASSRDRGSYEQYF.

The chain uses TRBV25-1 and TRBJ1-1, with 10 bases that match TRBD1. The CDR3 length is 17 residues. The V gene's germline CDR1 is MGHDK and CDR2 SYGVNS. J gave up 5 bases and V 3 bases, and 12 bases lay outside the gene matches. CDR3 amino acids: CASSDRRGQGPGTEAFF. Written as DNA, the CDR3 is TGTGCCAGCAGTGATCGGAGGGGACAGGGGCCAGGGACTGAAGCTTTCTTT.

J is TRBJ2-3 and V is TRBV7-9; 11 bases are shared with TRBD2. The CDR3 consists of 15 residues. Per germline, CDR1 SEHNR and CDR2 FQNEAQ (reference sequence). V was clipped by 4 bases and J by 8 bases; unmatched bases: 8. The CDR3 region has the DNA TGTGCCAGCAGCTCAACTAGCGGGGGTCCAGGTACGCAGTATTTT. Residues: CASSSTSGGPGTQYF. Supplemented by reference TRBV7-9 and TRBJ2-3, the full variable domain reads DTGVSQNPRHKITKRGQNVTFRCDPISEHNRLYWYRQTLGQGPEFLTYFQNEAQLEKSRLLSDRFSAERPKGSFSTLEIQRTEQGDSAMYLCASSSTSGGPGTQYFGPGTRLTVL.

CDR3 region: CASSQAAGGQYNEQFF. The CDR3 bases are TGTGCCAGCAGCCAGGCGGCGGGAGGGCAATACAATGAGCAGTTCTTC. The rearrangement uses TRBV7-9 and TRBJ2-1, with 9 positions matching TRBD2. The CDR3 has 16 amino acids. CDR1 is SEHNR and CDR2 is FQNEAQ in the germline V gene (reference sequence). V shed 5 bases, J shed 4 bases, and the junction held 9 bases outside the gene matches.